This T cell receptor (beta chain) was found in a study of CD8 T cells in Susac syndrome. High-throughput TCR beta sequencing covered peripheral CD8+ and CD4+ T cells. The multiple sclerosis control group was made up of treatment-naive patients with stable or active relapsing-remitting disease. The CD8+ and CD4+ T cells were isolated magnetically using a negative isolation approach, whereas the TEMRA cells were enriched by FACS. RNA totalling roughly 0.45 to 1 ug underwent reverse transcription with random hexamers. Across 54 Vbeta and 13 Jbeta, TCR beta CDR3 was amplified with immunoSEQ multiplex PCR. TCRdb reprocessed the immunoSEQ multiplex PCR reads via MiXCR and lists one record per CDR3 protein. Of 200,000 or so distinct CDR3 sequences listed, approximately 96% are singletons. The CDR3 is 13 residues long. Germline V gene data show CDR1 as GTSNPN and CDR2 as SVGIG (reference sequence). V lost 2 bases and J lost 6, with 13 bases in between.

The chain employs TRBV30 and TRBJ1-2; D is unresolved. This clonotype was obtained from a human donor with multiple sclerosis. Sequencing was performed on CD4+ T cells from PBMCs. CDR3 sequence reads: CAWSSTNSDGYTF. In nucleotides, the CDR3 is TGTGCCTGGAGTTCCACGAATTCGGATGGCTACACCTTC.